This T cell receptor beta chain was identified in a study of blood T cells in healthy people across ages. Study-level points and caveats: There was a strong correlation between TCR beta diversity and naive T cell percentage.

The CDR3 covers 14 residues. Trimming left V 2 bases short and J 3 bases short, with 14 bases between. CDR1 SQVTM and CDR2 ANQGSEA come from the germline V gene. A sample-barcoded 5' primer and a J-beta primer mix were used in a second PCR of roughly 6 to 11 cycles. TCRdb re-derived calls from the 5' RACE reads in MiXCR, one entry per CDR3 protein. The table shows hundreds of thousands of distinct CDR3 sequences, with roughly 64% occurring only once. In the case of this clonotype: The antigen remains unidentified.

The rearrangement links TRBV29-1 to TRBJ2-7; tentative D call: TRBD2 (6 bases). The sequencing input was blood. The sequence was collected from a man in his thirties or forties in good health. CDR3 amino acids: CSVENPQGGYEQYF. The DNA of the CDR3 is TGCAGCGTTGAAAACCCGCAGGGAGGCTACGAGCAGTACTTC.